The 5 T cell receptor beta chains presented below share a single source sample, sequenced in a study of T cell responses to AZD1222 COVID-19 vaccine. Profiling relied on immunoSEQ multiplex PCR, and the TCRdb table lists in-frame clones only, not all of them. There are approximately 110,000 clones in the sample; 70% to 90% occur only once, and roughly 2.6% lies in the top ten. Sample: peripheral blood, taken on day 0 of AZD1222 vaccination. These receptors all come from an adult in good health.

The rearrangement uses TRBV19 and TRBJ2-3; 8 nucleotides agree with TRBD2. Unmatched junction bases numbered 4, after V lost 5 bases and J lost 3 bases. This CDR3 comprises 14 residues. The germline V gene encodes CDR1 LNHDA and CDR2 SQIVND (reference sequence). In DNA form, the CDR3 reads TGTGCCAGTAGTGTCATAGCGGGAACAGATACGCAGTATTTT. It is translated as CASSVIAGTDTQYF. The whole variable domain, remainder taken from reference TRBV19 and TRBJ2-3, is DGGITQSPKYLFRKEGQNVTLSCEQNLNHDAMYWYRQDPGQGLRLIYYSQIVNDFQKGDIAEGYSVSREKKESFPLTVTSAQKNPTAFYLCASSVIAGTDTQYFGPGTRLTVL.

The CDR3 sequence: CASSFAGADNSPLHF. The DNA for the CDR3 is TGCGCCAGCAGCTTTGCTGGGGCAGATAATTCACCCCTCCACTTT. The rearrangement uses TRBV5-1 and TRBJ1-6, with D maybe TRBD1 (5 bases). Germline CDR1 SGHRS, CDR2 YFSETQ. V was clipped by 2 bases and J by 5 bases, with 11 bases between them. This CDR3 comprises 15 residues.

V usage is TRBV5-1 and J usage is TRBJ2-3, with D perhaps matching TRBD2 (6 bases). Deletions cut 0 bases from V and 6 bases from J, with 11 bases between. Germline values: CDR1 SGHRS, CDR2 YFSETQ. This CDR3 has 14 amino acids. The CDR3 loop is CASSLGGARDTQYF. DNA for the CDR3: TGCGCCAGCAGCTTGGGCGGGGCCAGGGATACGCAGTATTTT.

V and J are TRBV20-1 and TRBJ2-5; the D is unclear. CDR3 size: 15 residues. The V gene's germline CDR1 is DFQATT and CDR2 SNEGSKA (reference sequence). V was pared by 3 bases and J by 4 bases, with 18 bases between. As DNA, the CDR3 is TGCAGTGCTAGTCGGGCTAGTGAAGTAGGAGAGACCCAGTACTTC. It yields the protein CSASRASEVGETQYF.

The chain is built from TRBV19 and TRBJ1-4; 7 bases line up with TRBD1. V lost 3 bases and J lost 8; bases outside the gene matches: 6. The germline V gene encodes CDR1 LNHDA and CDR2 SQIVND (reference sequence). This CDR3 has 14 residues. CDR3 region: CASSIQGEVEKLFF. The CDR3 coding sequence is TGTGCCAGTAGTATTCAGGGGGAGGTCGAAAAACTGTTTTTT.